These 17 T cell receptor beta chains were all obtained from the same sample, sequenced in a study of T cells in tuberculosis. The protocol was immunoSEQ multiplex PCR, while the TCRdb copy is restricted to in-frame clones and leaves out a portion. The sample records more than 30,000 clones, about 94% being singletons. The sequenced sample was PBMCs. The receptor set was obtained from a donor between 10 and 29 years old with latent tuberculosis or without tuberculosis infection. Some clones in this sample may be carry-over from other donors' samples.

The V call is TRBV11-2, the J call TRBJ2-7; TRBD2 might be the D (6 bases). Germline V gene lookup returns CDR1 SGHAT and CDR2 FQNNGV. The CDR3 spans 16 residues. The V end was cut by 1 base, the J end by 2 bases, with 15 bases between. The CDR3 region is CASSLGRDWLTYEQYF. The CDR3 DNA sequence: TGTGCCAGCAGCTTAGGCAGGGACTGGTTGACCTACGAGCAGTACTTC.

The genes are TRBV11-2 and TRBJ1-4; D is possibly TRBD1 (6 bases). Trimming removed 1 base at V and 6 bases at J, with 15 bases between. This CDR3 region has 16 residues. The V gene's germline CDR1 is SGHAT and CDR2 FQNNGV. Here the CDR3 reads CASSLGRGGADEKLFF. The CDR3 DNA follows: TGTGCCAGCAGCTTAGGGAGGGGGGGAGCGGATGAAAAACTGTTTTTT. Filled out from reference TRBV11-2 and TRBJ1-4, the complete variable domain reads EAGVAQSPRYKIIEKRQSVAFWCNPISGHATLYWYQQILGQGPKLLIQFQNNGVVDDSQLPKDRFSAERLKGVDSTLKIQPAKLEDSAVYLCASSLGRGGADEKLFFGSGTQLSVL.

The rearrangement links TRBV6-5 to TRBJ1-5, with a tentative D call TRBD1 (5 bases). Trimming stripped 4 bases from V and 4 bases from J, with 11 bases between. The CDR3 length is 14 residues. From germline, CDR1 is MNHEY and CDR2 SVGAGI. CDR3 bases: TGTGCCAGCAGTTTAAGACAGCTGAATCAGCCCCAGCATTTT. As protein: CASSLRQLNQPQHF.

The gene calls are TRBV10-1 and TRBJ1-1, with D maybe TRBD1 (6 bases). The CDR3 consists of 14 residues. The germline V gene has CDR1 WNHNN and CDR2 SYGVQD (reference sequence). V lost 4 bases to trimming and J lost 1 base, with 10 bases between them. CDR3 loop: CASSVWTANTEAFF. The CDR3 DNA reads TGCGCCAGCAGTGTTTGGACAGCGAACACTGAAGCTTTCTTT.

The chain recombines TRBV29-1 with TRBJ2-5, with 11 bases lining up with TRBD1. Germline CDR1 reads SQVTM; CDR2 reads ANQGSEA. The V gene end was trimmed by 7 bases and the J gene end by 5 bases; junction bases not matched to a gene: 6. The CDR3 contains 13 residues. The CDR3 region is CSDLDRGQETQYF. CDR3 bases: TGCAGCGATTTGGACAGGGGGCAGGAGACCCAGTACTTC.

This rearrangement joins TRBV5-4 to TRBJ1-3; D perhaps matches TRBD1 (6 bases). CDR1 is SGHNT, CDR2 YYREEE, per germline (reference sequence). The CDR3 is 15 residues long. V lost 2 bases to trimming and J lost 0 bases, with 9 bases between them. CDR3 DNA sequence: TGTGCCAGCAGCTTCGAACAGGGCTCTGGAAACACCATATATTTT. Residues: CASSFEQGSGNTIYF.

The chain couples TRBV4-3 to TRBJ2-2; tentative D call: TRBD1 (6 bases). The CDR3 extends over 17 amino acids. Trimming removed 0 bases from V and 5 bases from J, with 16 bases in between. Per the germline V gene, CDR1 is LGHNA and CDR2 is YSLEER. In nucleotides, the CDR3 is TGCGCCAGCAGCCAAGATAACGGGGCAGGGGTAACCGGGGAGCTGTTTTTT. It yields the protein CASSQDNGAGVTGELFF.

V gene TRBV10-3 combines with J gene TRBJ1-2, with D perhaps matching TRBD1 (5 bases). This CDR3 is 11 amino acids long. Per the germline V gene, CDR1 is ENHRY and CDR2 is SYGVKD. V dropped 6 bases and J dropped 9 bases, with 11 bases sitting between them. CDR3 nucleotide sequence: TGTGCCATCAGGACAGACTCTAGCTACACCTTC. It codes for CAIRTDSSYTF.

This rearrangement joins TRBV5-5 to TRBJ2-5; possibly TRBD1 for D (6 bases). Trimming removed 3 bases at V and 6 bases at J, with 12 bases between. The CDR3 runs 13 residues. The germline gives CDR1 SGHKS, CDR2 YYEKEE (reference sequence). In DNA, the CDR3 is TGTGCCAGCAGCTCGCAGGGGCCAAAGACCCAGTACTTC. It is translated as CASSSQGPKTQYF.

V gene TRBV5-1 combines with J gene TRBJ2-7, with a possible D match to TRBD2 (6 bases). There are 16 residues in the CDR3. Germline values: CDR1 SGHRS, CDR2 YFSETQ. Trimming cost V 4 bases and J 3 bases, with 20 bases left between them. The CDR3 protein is CASSPLRDSHYYEQYF. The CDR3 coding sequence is TGCGCCAGCAGCCCTCTGCGGGACTCTCATTACTACGAGCAGTACTTC.

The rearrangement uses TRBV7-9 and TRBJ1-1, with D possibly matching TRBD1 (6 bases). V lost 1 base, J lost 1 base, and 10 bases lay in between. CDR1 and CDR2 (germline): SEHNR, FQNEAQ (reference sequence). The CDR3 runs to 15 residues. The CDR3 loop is CASSLVSGENTEAFF. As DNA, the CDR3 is TGTGCCAGCAGCTTAGTCTCAGGGGAGAACACTGAAGCTTTCTTT.

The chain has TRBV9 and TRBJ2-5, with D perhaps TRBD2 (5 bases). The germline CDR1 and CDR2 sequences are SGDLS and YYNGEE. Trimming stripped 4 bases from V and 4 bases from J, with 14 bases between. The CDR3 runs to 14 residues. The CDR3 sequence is CASSLPGSGETQYF. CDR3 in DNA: TGTGCCAGCAGCCTACCGGGGTCGGGAGAGACCCAGTACTTC.

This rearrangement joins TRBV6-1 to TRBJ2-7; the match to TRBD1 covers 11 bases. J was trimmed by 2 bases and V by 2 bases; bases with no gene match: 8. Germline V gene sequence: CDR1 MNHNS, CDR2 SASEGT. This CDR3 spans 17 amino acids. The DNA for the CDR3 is TGTGCCAGCAGTGAAACATTTGGGACAGGGGGAACCTACGAGCAGTACGTC. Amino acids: CASSETFGTGGTYEQYV.

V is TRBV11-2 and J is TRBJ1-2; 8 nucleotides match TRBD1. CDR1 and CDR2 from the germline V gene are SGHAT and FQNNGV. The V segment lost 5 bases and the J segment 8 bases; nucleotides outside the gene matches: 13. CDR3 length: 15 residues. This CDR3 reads CASSRLTGGWWGYTF. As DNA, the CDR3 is TGTGCCAGCAGCAGACTTACAGGGGGTTGGTGGGGCTACACCTTC.

The CDR3 spells CASSLGRGTEAFF. The DNA for the CDR3 is TGTGCCAGCAGTTTAGGCCGGGGGACTGAAGCTTTCTTT. This chain joins TRBV27 and TRBJ1-1; a possible D gene is TRBD1 (5 bases). Deletions cut 2 bases from V and 5 bases from J, with 9 bases between. Germline values: CDR1 MNHEY, CDR2 SMNVEV (reference sequence). This CDR3 has 13 residues.

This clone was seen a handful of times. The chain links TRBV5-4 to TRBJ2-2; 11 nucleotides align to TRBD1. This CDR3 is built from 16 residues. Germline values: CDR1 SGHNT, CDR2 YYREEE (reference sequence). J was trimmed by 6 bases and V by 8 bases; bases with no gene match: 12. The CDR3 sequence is CASSPGQGAVAGELFF. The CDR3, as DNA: TGTGCCAGTAGCCCTGGACAGGGGGCGGTAGCCGGGGAGCTGTTTTTT.

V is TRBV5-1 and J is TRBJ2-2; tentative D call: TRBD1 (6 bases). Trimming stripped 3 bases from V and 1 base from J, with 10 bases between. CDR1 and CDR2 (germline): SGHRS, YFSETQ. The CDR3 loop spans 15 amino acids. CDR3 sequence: CASSYTGLNTGELFF. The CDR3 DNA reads TGCGCCAGCAGCTACACAGGGCTGAACACCGGGGAGCTGTTTTTT.